Listed here are 25 T cell receptor beta chains from one sample, sequenced in a study of shared clonotypes between healthy human individuals. The method was immunoSEQ multiplex PCR; TCRdb's version includes in-frame clones alone and lacks a portion of them. The data contain about 2.1 million clones, around 93% of them singletons. Cells designated naive CD8 were CD45RO-negative and were positively selected for CCR7, with terminally differentiated effector memory CD45RA+ cells excluded. The sample comprised naive CD8+ T cells from PBMCs. The receptors originated from a man aged 18-30 years in good health. Some clones in this sample may be carry-over from other donors' samples.

CDR3: CASSNSREWAGELFF. CDR3 DNA sequence: TGTGCCAGCAGTAATTCCCGGGAGTGGGCCGGGGAGCTGTTTTTT. This sequence joins TRBV6-5 and TRBJ2-2; D might be TRBD2 (6 bases). There are 15 residues in the CDR3. The germline V and J ends were trimmed by 5 bases and 6 bases, with 16 bases remaining between them. CDR1 is MNHEY and CDR2 is SVGAGI in the germline V gene.

This clone came up once. This specimen includes other DNA sequences encoding the same CDR3. The chain combines TRBV7-9 with TRBJ2-7; TRBD2 matches at 10 bases. CDR1 is SEHNR, CDR2 FQNEAQ, per germline (reference sequence). The CDR3 is made up of 15 amino acids. After removal of 4 bases from V and 4 bases from J, the junction contained 7 bases not matched to a gene. The chain's CDR3 is CASSSQTSGSYEQYF. DNA for the CDR3: TGTGCCAGCAGCTCTCAGACTAGCGGGTCATACGAGCAGTACTTC.

V and J are TRBV15 and TRBJ2-1; 7 nucleotides match TRBD1. Germline V gene sequence: CDR1 LNHNV, CDR2 YYDKDF (reference sequence). Trimming took 1 base from V and 4 from J; bases not matched to a gene: 4. This CDR3 region has 15 residues. The CDR3 is CATSRVAGGYNEQFF. CDR3 in DNA: TGTGCCACCAGCAGAGTAGCAGGGGGATACAATGAGCAGTTCTTC.

Concerning this clone itself: This sample includes further DNA sequences coding for the same CDR3. The chain carries TRBV7-2 and TRBJ2-3; D is ambiguous. The V end was cut by 0 bases, the J end by 1 base, with 5 bases between. The germline V gene has CDR1 SGHTA and CDR2 FQGNSA. The CDR3 runs to 14 residues. The CDR3: CASSLAGGTDTQYF. CDR3 bases: TGTGCCAGCAGCTTAGCCGGAGGCACAGATACGCAGTATTTT.

The sample holds one count of this clone. This chain joins TRBV11-2 and TRBJ2-7, with a possible D match to TRBD2 (6 bases). Trimming shortened V by 7 bases and J by 5 bases, and 15 bases separated the two germline ends. This CDR3 is built from 13 residues. The germline V gene encodes CDR1 SGHAT and CDR2 FQNNGV. CDR3 sequence reads: CASTGGRANEQYF. In DNA form, the CDR3 reads TGTGCCAGCACCGGGGGTCGTGCTAACGAGCAGTACTTC.

This chain joins TRBV9 and TRBJ2-6; D gene unclear. The CDR3 runs 16 residues. V dropped 4 bases and J dropped 0 bases, with 11 bases sitting between them. Looked up from germline, CDR1 is SGDLS and CDR2 is YYNGEE. CDR3 sequence (DNA): TGTGCCAGCAGCTCCCGGTCAGGCTCTGGGGCCAACGTCCTGACTTTC. Translating it yields CASSSRSGSGANVLTF.

The J gene is TRBJ1-2, the V gene TRBV7-9; D ambiguous. The CDR3 consists of 15 residues. V dropped 1 base and J dropped 2 bases, with 11 bases sitting between them. The germline CDR1 and CDR2 sequences are SEHNR and FQNEAQ (reference sequence). The CDR3 DNA reads TGTGCCAGCAGCTTAGGAAGTGTGGGAAACTATGGCTACACCTTC. It encodes CASSLGSVGNYGYTF.

J is TRBJ1-1 and V is TRBV28; TRBD1 might be the D (5 bases). V lost 5 bases, J lost 7 bases, and 20 bases lay in between. The CDR3 loop spans 15 amino acids. In germline, CDR1 is MDHEN, CDR2 SYDVKM. The CDR3 loop reads CASSAAAETEFEAFF. CDR3 DNA: TGTGCCAGCAGTGCCGCTGCCGAGACAGAGTTTGAAGCTTTCTTT.

Comment on this clone: Other DNA sequences within the sample encode an identical CDR3. The chain combines TRBV27 with TRBJ1-1; TRBD1 is a possible D gene (5 bases). Deletions cut 0 bases from V and 5 bases from J, with 10 bases between. Germline V gives CDR1 MNHEY, CDR2 SMNVEV (reference sequence). This CDR3 is built from 14 residues. CDR3 in DNA: TGTGCCAGCAGTTTATCCAGGGTGGGGACTGAAGCTTTCTTT. Translated: CASSLSRVGTEAFF.

The chain joins TRBV4-1 to TRBJ2-6; a weak D match, TRBD1 (5 bases). The V gene's germline CDR1 is MGHRA and CDR2 YSYEKL. V was pared by 0 bases and J by 0 bases, with 9 bases between. CDR3 length equals 17 residues. The CDR3 DNA reads TGCGCCAGCAGCCAAGAGCTGACAGTCTCTGGGGCCAACGTCCTGACTTTC. Its translation is CASSQELTVSGANVLTF.

The DNA of the CDR3 is TGCGCCAGCAGCCGCCCGAGGGACAGGGCTTCCACTGAAGCTTTCTTT. It specifies CASSRPRDRASTEAFF. This chain uses TRBV5-1 with TRBJ1-1; 9 nucleotides match TRBD1. The V and J ends lost 4 bases and 4 bases, in that order; junction bases with no gene match: 11. This CDR3 has 16 residues. In germline, CDR1 is SGHRS, CDR2 YFSETQ.

J is TRBJ2-3 and V is TRBV27, with D unclear. The CDR3 has 12 residues. Germline CDR1 and CDR2: MNHEY and SMNVEV (reference sequence). Deletions cut 8 bases from V and 9 bases from J, with 15 bases between. CDR3 bases: TGTGCCAGCGGGCTCCGGACGGAAACGCAGTATTTT. The encoded protein is CASGLRTETQYF.

Comments on this clone: Other nucleotide sequences from this sample produce the same CDR3. This chain joins TRBV9 and TRBJ1-2; 9 nucleotides align to TRBD1. The J segment lost 2 bases and the V segment lost 4 bases, leaving 6 bases of the junction unmatched. Germline V CDR1 and CDR2: SGDLS, YYNGEE. CDR3 size: 15 residues. CDR3 sequence: CASSPGDRANYGYTF. The CDR3 DNA reads TGTGCCAGCAGCCCGGGGGACAGGGCAAACTATGGCTACACCTTC.

This sequence joins TRBV7-7 and TRBJ1-4; D is perhaps TRBD1 (6 bases). Trimming shortened V by 8 bases and J by 4 bases, and 17 bases separated the two germline ends. The CDR3 has 15 amino acids. Per germline, CDR1 SSHAT and CDR2 FNYEAQ (reference sequence). The CDR3 nucleotides read TGTGCCAGCGCCCGGGGGGGCGGAAATAATGAAAAACTGTTTTTT. Its protein product is CASARGGGNNEKLFF.

This chain joins TRBV29-1 and TRBJ2-1; tentatively, D is TRBD2 (6 bases). The CDR3 has 13 amino acids. The ends were cut back, 4 bases at V and 6 bases at J, with 13 bases in the middle. Germline V gene lookup returns CDR1 SQVTM and CDR2 ANQGSEA. CDR3 residues: CSVVWGLSNEQFF. The CDR3 DNA is TGCAGCGTTGTTTGGGGACTCAGCAATGAGCAGTTCTTC.

The J gene is TRBJ2-7, the V gene TRBV27; 10 nucleotides agree with TRBD1. Trimming at V came to 7 bases and at J to 5 bases, leaving 8 bases not matched to a gene. The length of the CDR3 is 14 residues. The germline V gene encodes CDR1 MNHEY and CDR2 SMNVEV (reference sequence). This CDR3 reads CASTPTGGLDEQYF. DNA for the CDR3: TGTGCCAGCACCCCGACAGGGGGCTTGGACGAGCAGTACTTC.

The genes are TRBV4-3 and TRBJ2-3, with unresolved D. This CDR3 is built from 15 residues. Germline V lookup: CDR1 LGHNA, CDR2 YSLEER. Trimming took off 5 bases at V and 0 bases at J, with 12 bases between the two ends. The CDR3 sequence is CASSYQPASTDTQYF. As DNA, the CDR3 is TGCGCCAGCAGCTACCAGCCCGCAAGCACAGATACGCAGTATTTT.

The chain combines TRBV19 with TRBJ1-5; D call uncertain. Trimming stripped 6 bases from V and 9 bases from J, with 15 bases between. The CDR3 sequence is 13 residues long. The V gene's germline CDR1 is LNHDA and CDR2 SQIVND (reference sequence). CDR3 in DNA: TGTGCCAGTAGCCCCGGGCCTCTTGGGCCCCAGCATTTT. Translation gives CASSPGPLGPQHF.

The V gene is TRBV13, the J gene TRBJ2-4; a possible D gene is TRBD2 (6 bases). Trimming pared 5 bases from V and 7 bases from J, leaving 18 bases between. CDR1 and CDR2 (germline): PRHDT, FYEKMQ (reference sequence). This CDR3 has 15 residues. CDR3: CASSPGRDWGNIQYF. The DNA of the CDR3 is TGTGCCAGCAGCCCAGGGCGGGACTGGGGGAACATTCAGTACTTC.

This chain connects TRBV13 to TRBJ2-3; possible D gene TRBD1, 5 bases. This CDR3 comprises 18 residues. CDR1 is PRHDT and CDR2 is FYEKMQ in the germline V gene (reference sequence). V was shortened by 2 bases and J by 3 bases, with 21 bases between the two germline ends. This chain's CDR3 is CASSLSLSGWARTDTQYF. The DNA for the CDR3 is TGTGCCAGCAGCTTATCTCTTTCAGGGTGGGCCAGGACAGATACGCAGTATTTT.

CDR3 region: CASSLGRLRAVSYNEQFF. The CDR3 region has the DNA TGTGCCAGCAGCTTAGGCCGCCTTCGGGCGGTCTCCTACAATGAGCAGTTCTTC. The chain couples TRBV7-2 to TRBJ2-1; no firm D call. This CDR3 has 18 amino acids. Trimming removed 1 base from V and 0 bases from J, with 16 bases in between. Germline CDR1 and CDR2: SGHTA and FQGNSA.

The J gene is TRBJ1-1, the V gene TRBV5-4; 7 bases are a match to TRBD1. V shed 3 bases and J 5 bases; nucleotides not matched to a gene: 7. The CDR3 is 14 residues long. CDR1 and CDR2 from the germline V gene are SGHNT and YYREEE (reference sequence). The CDR3 protein is CASSWEGAQTEAFF. The CDR3 DNA reads TGTGCCAGCAGCTGGGAGGGGGCGCAGACTGAAGCTTTCTTT.

The CDR3 coding sequence is TGTGCCAGCAGTCCTAATGAGCTGGGGGTTCGAGGGAGGGCCAAAAACATTCAGTACTTC. Translating gives CASSPNELGVRGRAKNIQYF. The genes are TRBV28 and TRBJ2-4, with D maybe TRBD2 (6 bases). Trimming pared 5 bases from V and 1 base from J, leaving 27 bases between. This CDR3 has 20 residues. Germline loops: CDR1 MDHEN, CDR2 SYDVKM.

J is TRBJ2-7 and V is TRBV27; TRBD2 might be the D (7 bases). Trimming left V 1 base short and J 6 bases short, with 13 bases between. Germline lookup yields CDR1 MNHEY and CDR2 SMNVEV (reference sequence). This CDR3 comprises 14 residues. The CDR3 DNA follows: TGTGCCAGCAGTTTATTAGGGGGAGGGGTCGAGCAGTACTTC. Translating gives CASSLLGGGVEQYF.

The genes are TRBV28 and TRBJ2-3; TRBD2 matches at 14 bases. With V trimmed by 8 bases and J by 5 bases, 6 bases remained unmatched. CDR3 length: 15 amino acids. Germline V CDR1 and CDR2: MDHEN, SYDVKM. In DNA, the CDR3 is TGTGCCAGCTCTATGGGACTAGCGGGAGAAGATACGCAGTATTTT. Encoded protein: CASSMGLAGEDTQYF.